This TCR beta chain was identified during a study of T cell responses to AZD1222 COVID-19 vaccine. Findings of the study overall: Among those given AZD1222, only five or six were seropositive at baseline. Mostly white British, mostly female donors; authors suggested clonal diversity may be underestimated. Nearly half of the spike-specific TCRs reportedly recognize variant regions that carry no mutations. Repertoire sampling happened only post peak T cell response.

The germline CDR1 and CDR2 sequences are MNHNY and SVGAGI (reference sequence). The CDR3 has 14 amino acids. V was cut by 7 bases and J by 3 bases, with 13 bases left in between. On this clone itself: Its antigen is still unknown.

Generated by immunoSEQ multiplex PCR, the TCRdb table keeps only in-frame clones and is missing some. This sample has over 100,000 clones, with over 80% found just once. The sequenced sample was peripheral blood, obtained on day 0 of AZD1222 vaccination. The sequence derives from an adult in good health. The J gene is TRBJ1-5, the V gene TRBV6-6; no clear D gene. CDR3 nucleotides: TGTGCCAGCAAGGGCCAGGCCGACAATCAGCCCCAGCATTTT. It yields the protein CASKGQADNQPQHF.